This T cell receptor (beta chain) was sequenced during a study of cytomegalovirus exposure and HLA in healthy donors. Findings and limits, study-wide: DRB1 showed the most TCR associations and HLA-C the fewest in a later analysis, as rates varied by HLA locus.

Of note for this clone: Its antigen is currently unknown.

A multiplex PCR was run with 60 Vbeta primers and 13 Jbeta primers. Here immunoSEQ multiplex PCR was the method, and the copy in TCRdb shows in-frame clones only, minus some. The table has 130,000 or so clones, around 80% seen once; the top ten hold about 3.2%. CDR1 SGHRS and CDR2 YFSETQ come from the germline V gene. This CDR3 comprises 14 residues. J lost 3 bases, V lost 5 bases, and 4 bases had no gene match. This chain uses TRBV5-1 with TRBJ2-7; TRBD2 matches 11 bases. The origin of this receptor is a man younger than 35 in good health and CMV-seropositive. Sequenced material: PBMCs. The CDR3 DNA sequence: TGCGCCAGCAGGCCTGGGACTAGCGGCTACGAGCAGTACTTC. It translates to CASRPGTSGYEQYF.